This entry lists 20 T cell receptor beta chains sequenced from one sample in a study of blood T cell repertoires in COVID-19. Method: immunoSEQ multiplex PCR; TCRdb's copy keeps in-frame clones and lacks some. The sample lists about 500,000 clones, roughly nine tenths seen once, with roughly 0.84% in the top ten. Sequences were obtained from peripheral blood. The receptors originated from a man aged 18 to 30 with COVID-19, enrolled during active disease.

Note on this clone: This specimen includes other DNA sequences encoding the same CDR3. The V and J genes are TRBV3-1 (or the pseudogene TRBV3-2) and TRBJ1-3, with D perhaps matching TRBD1 (5 bases). CDR1 is LGHDT, CDR2 YNNKEL, per germline (reference sequence). V was cut by 4 bases and J by 0 bases, with 7 bases left in between. CDR3 size: 14 residues. CDR3 coding DNA: TGTGCCAGCAGCCGCGACAGCTCTGGAAACACCATATATTTT. Translated: CASSRDSSGNTIYF.

Of note for this clone: The same CDR3 is also encoded by other DNA sequences in this sample. J is TRBJ1-5 and V is TRBV30; a possible D gene is TRBD1 (5 bases). Germline V gene lookup returns CDR1 GTSNPN and CDR2 SVGIG (reference sequence). V lost 2 bases and J 7 bases, leaving 12 bases between the germline ends. CDR3 length: 13 amino acids. CDR3 coding DNA: TGTGCCTGGAGTAGGCAGGGCGACCAGCCCCAGCATTTT. Its protein product is CAWSRQGDQPQHF.

The V call is TRBV11-2, the J call TRBJ2-5, with 8 bases that match TRBD1. The CDR3 consists of 14 residues. The V gene's germline CDR1 is SGHAT and CDR2 FQNNGV. Trimming took 4 bases from V and 4 from J; bases not matched to a gene: 5. DNA for the CDR3: TGTGCCAGCAGCTCGACAGGGGACGGAGAGACCCAGTACTTC. Protein product: CASSSTGDGETQYF.

The rearrangement joins TRBV5-4 to TRBJ2-2, with TRBD2 as a possible D gene (6 bases). V was clipped by 3 bases and J by 5 bases, with 8 bases between them. Germline V gives CDR1 SGHNT, CDR2 YYREEE (reference sequence). This CDR3 has 13 amino acids. The CDR3 coding sequence is TGTGCCAGCAGCTGGGACTTGACCGGGGAGCTGTTTTTT. It encodes CASSWDLTGELFF.

V gene TRBV18 combines with J gene TRBJ2-5; D unresolved. The CDR3 totals 13 residues. Germline CDR1 KGHSH, CDR2 LQKENI. Trimming removed 2 bases from V and 2 bases from J, with 6 bases in between. The CDR3 nucleotides are TGTGCCAGCTCACCAACAGCTCAAGAGACCCAGTACTTC. This codes for CASSPTAQETQYF.

The chain joins TRBV5-6 to TRBJ1-2, with 8 nucleotides matching TRBD1. The CDR3 is 13 amino acids. Germline CDR1 and CDR2: SGHDT and YYEEEE. The V and J ends lost 4 bases and 7 bases, in that order; junction bases with no gene match: 6. The CDR3 DNA reads TGTGCCAGCAGCCGGACAGGGAGGTTTGGCTACACCTTC. It yields the protein CASSRTGRFGYTF.

The chain employs TRBV7-9 and TRBJ2-6; no firm D call. The V gene lost 5 bases and the J gene lost 0 bases, with 11 bases spanning the gap. From germline, CDR1 is SEHNR and CDR2 FQNEAQ (reference sequence). This CDR3 spans 16 amino acids. The CDR3 protein is CASSAASGSGANVLTF. CDR3 bases: TGTGCCAGCAGCGCCGCGTCGGGCTCTGGGGCCAACGTCCTGACTTTC.

The chain recombines TRBV30 with TRBJ2-1; 7 bases align to TRBD2. J was trimmed by 7 bases and V by 2 bases; bases with no gene match: 14. Germline-derived CDR1 and CDR2 are GTSNPN and SVGIG (reference sequence). The CDR3 length is 16 residues. The DNA for the CDR3 is TGTGCCTGGAGTCTGGCTCTTAGCGGGCGGAGGAATGAGCAGTTCTTC. Amino acids: CAWSLALSGRRNEQFF.

The rearrangement links TRBV6-5 to TRBJ1-1, with a tentative D call TRBD1 (6 bases). The V end lost 8 bases, the J end lost 5 bases, and 18 bases lay between the germline ends. Germline CDR1 reads MNHEY; CDR2 reads SVGAGI. This CDR3 has 14 residues. Here the CDR3 reads CASSNRVGGTEAFF. CDR3 nucleotides: TGTGCCAGCTCAAACAGGGTAGGGGGAACTGAAGCTTTCTTT.

The V call is TRBV4-1, the J call TRBJ1-1, with D unclear. V shed 1 base and J shed 3 bases, with 9 bases lying between them. Looked up from germline, CDR1 is MGHRA and CDR2 is YSYEKL. CDR3 length equals 14 residues. The DNA of the CDR3 is TGCGCCAGCAGCCAAGCCGGGGTCGACACTGAAGCTTTCTTT. Its translation: CASSQAGVDTEAFF.

The V call is TRBV15, the J call TRBJ1-2; no firm D call. The CDR3 length is 13 residues. Trimming left V 0 bases short and J 4 bases short, with 6 bases between. CDR1 LNHNV and CDR2 YYDKDF come from the germline V gene (reference sequence). The CDR3 loop reads CATSRETFYGYTF. In nucleotides, the CDR3 is TGTGCCACCAGCAGAGAGACATTCTATGGCTACACCTTC.

The rearrangement links TRBV6-5 to TRBJ2-5; D perhaps matches TRBD2 (6 bases). This CDR3 spans 13 amino acids. The V end was cut by 6 bases, the J end by 1 base, with 9 bases between. The germline V gene has CDR1 MNHEY and CDR2 SVGAGI. The CDR3: CASSPGLQETQYF. As DNA, the CDR3 is TGTGCCAGCAGCCCGGGACTCCAAGAGACCCAGTACTTC.

This clone occurred once. V usage is TRBV5-1 and J usage is TRBJ2-5; possibly TRBD2 for D (6 bases). The V gene's germline CDR1 is SGHRS and CDR2 YFSETQ. CDR3 size: 16 residues. V was shortened by 4 bases and J by 4 bases, with 20 bases between the two germline ends. The CDR3 DNA reads TGCGCCAGCAGCCGCTCCCAGGAGGGTTCAGCAGAGACCCAGTACTTC. Its protein is CASSRSQEGSAETQYF. The complete variable domain, with remaining parts taken from reference TRBV5-1 and TRBJ2-5, reads KAGVTQTPRYLIKTRGQQVTLSCSPISGHRSVSWYQQTPGQGLQFLFEYFSETQRNKGNFPGRFSGRQFSNSRSEMNVSTLELGDSALYLCASSRSQEGSAETQYFGPGTRLLVL.

This rearrangement joins TRBV5-6 to TRBJ2-5, with 9 nucleotides matching TRBD2. The CDR3 runs to 15 residues. J lost 2 bases, V lost 1 base, and 3 bases had no gene match. CDR1 SGHDT and CDR2 YYEEEE come from the germline V gene. The CDR3 DNA follows: TGTGCCAGCAGCTTGTACGCGGGAGGGCAAGAGACCCAGTACTTC. It encodes CASSLYAGGQETQYF.

This chain joins TRBV7-2 and TRBJ2-2; 8 nucleotides line up with TRBD1. The junction had 10 bases not matched to a gene; V was cut back by 0 bases and J by 7 bases. Germline V gene data show CDR1 as SGHTA and CDR2 as FQGNSA. The CDR3 totals 17 residues. The CDR3 nucleotides read TGTGCCAGCAGCTTAGCGCTGGCAGGGGGCTGGGTCGGGGAGCTGTTTTTT. Translating it yields CASSLALAGGWVGELFF.

For this clone: Germline is not matched at one junction end, which may reflect a read error. The chain couples TRBV14 to TRBJ2-7; TRBD2 might be the D (5 bases). Germline CDR1 SGHDN, CDR2 FVKESK. This CDR3 comprises 12 residues. The CDR3 is CASSQGVRVFTF. CDR3 coding DNA: TGTGCCAGCAGCCAAGGAGTGAGGGTTTTTACCTTC.

The chain carries TRBV5-1 and TRBJ2-7, with D perhaps TRBD1 (5 bases). With 6 bases removed from V and 3 bases from J, the gap between germline ends came to 16 bases. This CDR3 has 14 amino acids. Germline-derived CDR1 and CDR2 are SGHRS and YFSETQ. The CDR3 DNA reads TGCGCCAGCAAGAACAGGATAGGGAACTACGAGCAGTACTTC. The encoded protein is CASKNRIGNYEQYF.

The chain carries TRBV27 and TRBJ2-7; 7 bases map to TRBD2. Per germline, CDR1 MNHEY and CDR2 SMNVEV (reference sequence). The J segment lost 2 bases and the V segment lost 7 bases, leaving 14 bases of the junction unmatched. CDR3 size: 16 residues. CDR3 residues: CASIPSLAGDPYEQYF. Here the CDR3 DNA reads TGTGCCAGCATTCCCTCTCTGGCGGGAGACCCCTACGAGCAGTACTTC.

This chain connects TRBV4-2 to TRBJ2-5; 9 bases agree with TRBD2. CDR3 length: 15 amino acids. Trimming removed 2 bases from V and 3 bases from J; junction bases left unmatched: 4. The germline V gene has CDR1 LGHNA and CDR2 YNFKEQ. The CDR3 DNA is TGTGCCAGCAGCCAACAGGCGGGAGGGGAAGAGACCCAGTACTTC. Amino acids: CASSQQAGGEETQYF.

With respect to this clone: Other DNA variants within this sample encode the same CDR3. The rearrangement links TRBV29-1 to TRBJ2-2; TRBD1 matches at 9 bases. This CDR3 has 13 amino acids. Losses at the gene ends were 7 bases for V and 2 bases for J; bases not matched to a gene: 2. CDR1 and CDR2 (germline): SQVTM, ANQGSEA. CDR3 in amino acids: CSADRGNTGELFF. CDR3 nucleotides: TGCAGCGCGGACAGGGGAAACACCGGGGAGCTGTTTTTT.